A single TCR beta chain is shown here with its context. Its specificity is not known. Only in-frame clones appear in the TCRdb table, and some are missing; sequencing was by immunoSEQ multiplex PCR. The sample shows 65,000 to 90,000 clones, more than 70% of them seen only once. The data derive from a study of T cell responses to AZD1222 COVID-19 vaccine. General study findings and limits: Repertoire sampling occurred only after the peak T cell response. Only a handful of AZD1222 recipients, more than five in all, had baseline seropositivity.

CDR3 length: 15 residues. V dropped 6 bases and J dropped 4 bases, with 16 bases sitting between them. Looked up from germline, CDR1 is SNHLY and CDR2 is FYNNEI. Sequencing was performed on peripheral blood, taken on day 0 of AZD1222 vaccination. This receptor was taken from an adult in good health. The chain recombines TRBV2 with TRBJ2-1; TRBD2 might be the D (6 bases). The CDR3 DNA reads as TGTGCCAGCAGCTCGGGACTTCTAAGATACAATGAGCAGTTCTTC. As protein: CASSSGLLRYNEQFF.